One and the same sample provided the 13 T cell receptor beta chains below, sequenced in a study of low-dose radiotherapy and immunotherapy resistance in tumors. Indicated time point: after trial treatment. This sample's treatment: LDRT plus nivolumab, ipilimumab, low-dose cyclophosphamide and aspirin (RACIN trial). A roughly 19-cycle PCR with a constant-region primer and V-primer adapter amplified TCRs. TCRdb reanalysed the reads using MiXCR and keeps one entry per CDR3 protein. Counted here are roughly 50,000 distinct CDR3 sequences, around a third occurring once; the ten biggest clones make up 8.2%. The material was PBMCs, obtained after low-dose radiotherapy plus immunotherapy. Receptors were obtained from a male donor with rectosigmoid adenocarcinoma.

The genes are TRBV20-1 and TRBJ2-5; 9 bases agree with TRBD1. Trimming at V came to 6 bases and at J to 5 bases, leaving 13 bases not matched to a gene. The germline V gene has CDR1 DFQATT and CDR2 SNEGSKA (reference sequence). There are 15 residues in the CDR3. This chain's CDR3 is CSARDRASLAETQYF. CDR3 nucleotide sequence: TGCAGTGCAAGGGACAGGGCGAGTTTGGCGGAGACCCAGTACTTC.

This clonotype was seen at least ten times. The rearrangement links TRBV6-2 or TRBV6-3 to TRBJ2-7; 7 bases map to TRBD1. Trimming at V came to 2 bases and at J to 1 base, leaving 20 bases not matched to a gene. Germline V gene lookup returns CDR1 MNHEY and CDR2 SVGEGT. CDR3 length: 20 amino acids. The CDR3 DNA follows: TGTGCCAGCAGTTACGAGGCAGGGGGACCGGGAATGTTACCTTCCTACGAGCAGTACTTC. Encoded protein: CASSYEAGGPGMLPSYEQYF.

The rearrangement joins TRBV6-2 or TRBV6-3 to TRBJ2-4; either TRBD1 or TRBD2 may supply D (6 bases each). The length of the CDR3 is 15 residues. Germline-derived CDR1 and CDR2 are MNHEY and SVGEGT. V was pared by 5 bases and J by 7 bases, with 18 bases between. The DNA of the CDR3 is TGTGCCAGCAGTGAATACGGGGGCAAGGAGAACATTCAGTACTTC. Translated: CASSEYGGKENIQYF.

Many counts were recorded for this clonotype. This CDR3 reads CASSLDFTGNEKLFF. The CDR3 DNA is TGTGCCAGCAGCTTAGACTTCACGGGTAATGAAAAACTGTTTTTT. The rearrangement joins TRBV7-2 to TRBJ1-4; the D is unclear. The CDR3 is made up of 15 amino acids. Trimming took off 1 base at V and 4 bases at J, with 10 bases between the two ends. CDR1 and CDR2 (germline): SGHTA, FQGNSA.

The chain combines TRBV12-5 with TRBJ1-1, with a weak D call TRBD1 (5 bases). The V end lost 5 bases, the J end lost 5 bases, and 15 bases lay between the germline ends. Looked up from germline, CDR1 is LGHNT and CDR2 is FRNRAP. The CDR3 runs to 14 residues. This chain's CDR3 is CASGPSGRGTEAFF. In DNA form, the CDR3 reads TGTGCTAGTGGTCCCTCGGGGCGAGGGACTGAAGCTTTCTTT.

This clonotype was detected ten times or more. The chain employs TRBV12-3 or TRBV12-4 and TRBJ2-3; a weak D match, TRBD2 (5 bases). This CDR3 region has 13 residues. V shed 5 bases and J shed 8 bases, with 14 bases lying between them. In DNA, the CDR3 is TGTGCCAGCAGTCCCTACAGCGGAGGTACGCAGTATTTT. Translation gives CASSPYSGGTQYF.

The rearrangement links TRBV27 to TRBJ2-3; D is undetermined. Between the trimmed V and J ends, which lost 6 bases and 0 bases, there was a span of 16 bases. This CDR3 comprises 16 residues. Germline values: CDR1 MNHEY, CDR2 SMNVEV (reference sequence). CDR3 in DNA: TGTGCCAGCAGCTCATGGGGTCCTGGTAGCACAGATACGCAGTATTTT. Translated, it gives CASSSWGPGSTDTQYF.

This clonotype came up many times. The chain recombines TRBV7-9 with TRBJ2-7, with 7 bases aligning to TRBD1. The CDR3 consists of 12 residues. The trim removed 5 bases at V and 7 bases at J, leaving 5 bases unmatched. CDR1 and CDR2 from the germline V gene are SEHNR and FQNEAQ (reference sequence). CDR3 DNA: TGTGCCAGCAGCCCGGGACAGCTTGAGCAGTACTTC. Protein sequence: CASSPGQLEQYF.

In its sample, this clonotype was seen many times. V is TRBV28 and J is TRBJ2-7, with D unresolved. The CDR3 contains 11 residues. The germline V gene encodes CDR1 MDHEN and CDR2 SYDVKM. V shed 3 bases and J shed 6 bases, with 6 bases lying between them. The CDR3 is CASSLQREQYF. DNA for the CDR3: TGTGCCAGCAGTTTGCAGCGCGAGCAGTACTTC.

This clonotype was seen many times. The CDR3 loop reads CASSLALSPEGANYEQYF. The CDR3 bases are TGTGCCAGCAGCTTAGCCCTTAGCCCCGAGGGGGCGAACTACGAGCAGTACTTC. The chain joins TRBV7-8 to TRBJ2-7, with 7 nucleotides matching TRBD1. This CDR3 comprises 18 residues. The junction had 14 bases not matched to a gene; V was cut back by 0 bases and J by 3 bases. Germline V gene data show CDR1 as SGHVS and CDR2 as FQNEAQ.

The CDR3 loop is CASSTRVLSSYEQYF. The CDR3 bases are TGTGCCAGCAGTACCAGGGTGCTTAGCTCCTACGAGCAGTACTTC. V and J are TRBV28 and TRBJ2-7; possible D gene TRBD1, 5 bases. The CDR3 spans 15 residues. Per germline, CDR1 MDHEN and CDR2 SYDVKM. V was trimmed by 5 bases and J by 0 bases, leaving 14 bases between them.

The chain joins TRBV6-6 to TRBJ2-7, with 13 bases lining up with TRBD2. Germline V gene data show CDR1 as MNHNY and CDR2 as SVGAGI (reference sequence). Losses at the gene ends were 7 bases for V and 4 bases for J; bases not matched to a gene: 4. This CDR3 is 14 amino acids long. CDR3 bases: TGTGCCAGCACCCGACTAGCGGGAGGTTACGAGCAGTACTTC. It encodes CASTRLAGGYEQYF.

This clonotype was detected ten times or more. DNA for the CDR3: TGCAGTGTGGCGCCTAGCGGGGGGTGGGCAGATACGCAGTATTTT. Translating it yields CSVAPSGGWADTQYF. This chain connects TRBV20-1 to TRBJ2-3, with TRBD2 matching over 11 bases. Trimming removed 7 bases from V and 4 bases from J; junction bases left unmatched: 10. The CDR3 loop spans 15 amino acids. CDR1 and CDR2 (germline): DFQATT, SNEGSKA (reference sequence).